This T cell receptor (beta chain) was obtained from a study of chemoradiotherapy in HPV16-positive cancers. Germline CDR1 is SGHTA and CDR2 is FQGTGA. V lost 1 base and J 8 bases, leaving 9 bases between the germline ends. This CDR3 has 13 amino acids. Generated by immunoSEQ multiplex PCR, the TCRdb table keeps only in-frame clones and is missing some. This sample carries over 10,000 clones, 70% to 85% of them seen once, and the ten largest clones take 1.4%. Sample collection occurred from a patient who underwent chemoradiotherapy. The chain carries TRBV7-3 and TRBJ2-1; D unclear. The clonotype was recovered from a human donor with HPV-associated anogenital cancer. The CDR3 region is CASSLNRADEQFF. The DNA of the CDR3 is TGTGCCAGCAGCTTAAACCGGGCAGATGAGCAGTTCTTC.